This section outlines one T cell receptor (beta chain) sequence together with its context. Its antigen is unknown. These data are taken from a study of cytomegalovirus exposure and HLA in healthy donors. The wider study: About 179 million T cells yielded around 120 million unique TCR beta sequences in earlier analysis.

Use of 60 Vbeta and 13 Jbeta primers characterized the PCR. Sequencing was performed with immunoSEQ multiplex PCR; in TCRdb, only in-frame clones are kept and a portion is missing. This table holds about 130,000 clones, around 80% found once. Study-level findings and limits: Likely technical artifact: a cluster of highly shared sequence variants. On later analysis, the bulk of CMV-associated TCR beta chains appeared to be HLA-restricted. Reportedly, TCR beta sequences accurately predicted HLA-A and HLA-B alleles in most subjects.

Sequenced: PBMCs. The receptor comes from a female donor in good health and CMV-seronegative.

CDR3 amino acids: CASNLLKREETQYF. CDR3 sequence (DNA): TGTGCCAGCAACCTATTGAAGAGGGAAGAGACCCAGTACTTC. The chain combines TRBV6-1 with TRBJ2-5; D might be TRBD2 (5 bases). The V and J ends lost 7 bases and 3 bases respectively, with 15 bases between them. The CDR3 sequence is 14 residues long. Germline-derived CDR1 and CDR2 are MNHNS and SASEGT.